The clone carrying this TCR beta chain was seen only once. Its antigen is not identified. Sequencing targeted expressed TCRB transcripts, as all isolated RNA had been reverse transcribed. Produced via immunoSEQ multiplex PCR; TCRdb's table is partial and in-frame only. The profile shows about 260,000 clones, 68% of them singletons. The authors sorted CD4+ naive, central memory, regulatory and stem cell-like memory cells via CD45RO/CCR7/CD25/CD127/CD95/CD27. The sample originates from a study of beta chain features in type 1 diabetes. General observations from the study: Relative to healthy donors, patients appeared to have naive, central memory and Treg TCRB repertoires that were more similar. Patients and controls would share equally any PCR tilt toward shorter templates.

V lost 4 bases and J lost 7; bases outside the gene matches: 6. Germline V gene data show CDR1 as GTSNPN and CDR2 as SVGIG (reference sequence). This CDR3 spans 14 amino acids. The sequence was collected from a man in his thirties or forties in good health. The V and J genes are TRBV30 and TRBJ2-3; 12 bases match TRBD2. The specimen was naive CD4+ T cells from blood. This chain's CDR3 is CAWIQTSGGNTQYF. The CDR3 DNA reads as TGTGCCTGGATTCAGACTAGCGGGGGAAATACGCAGTATTTT.